Shown below are 7 T cell receptor beta chains from a single sample sequenced in a study of T cell repertoires in cytomegalovirus infection. TCRdb re-analysed the reads in MiXCR, keeping a single row per CDR3 protein. The profile shows more than 150,000 distinct CDR3 sequences, under 20% of them singletons. Source material: CD8+ T cells from PBMCs. The receptors stem from a human donor in good health (CMV status not recorded). Some clones in this sample may be carry-over from other donors' samples.

This clonotype was seen a single time. This chain connects TRBV29-1 to TRBJ2-7, with 7 bases aligning to TRBD2. Losses at the gene ends were 6 bases for V and 2 bases for J; bases not matched to a gene: 7. CDR1 is SQVTM, CDR2 ANQGSEA, per germline. The CDR3 loop spans 13 amino acids. In nucleotides, the CDR3 is TGCAGCGTCTCTAGCGGACTTACCTACGAGCAGTACTTC. Its translation: CSVSSGLTYEQYF.

This clonotype was seen a few times. The V gene is TRBV6-8, the J gene TRBJ2-7, with TRBD1 as a possible D gene (6 bases). V was clipped by 2 bases and J by 6 bases, with 14 bases between them. The germline CDR1 and CDR2 sequences are MNHGY and SAAAGT. The CDR3 totals 14 residues. The DNA of the CDR3 is TGTGCCAGCAGTTACCACAACAGGGACGTCGAGCAGTACTTC. Translating it yields CASSYHNRDVEQYF.

V and J are TRBV12-3 or TRBV12-4 and TRBJ2-7; weak D call: TRBD1 (5 bases). CDR3 length: 14 amino acids. With 3 bases removed from V and 7 bases from J, the gap between germline ends came to 16 bases. CDR3 nucleotides: TGTGCCAGCAGTTTTTCTTCAGGGTCAGGGGAGCAGTACTTC. It codes for CASSFSSGSGEQYF.

There are a few counts of this clonotype. The CDR3 sequence: CASSLRDRGSQETQYF. The CDR3 DNA sequence: TGTGCCAGCAGCCTCCGGGACAGGGGAAGCCAAGAGACCCAGTACTTC. V is TRBV7-7 and J is TRBJ2-5, with TRBD1 identical over 10 bases. J gave up 1 base and V 5 bases, and 7 bases lay outside the gene matches. This CDR3 has 16 amino acids. Germline loops: CDR1 SSHAT, CDR2 FNYEAQ (reference sequence).

This chain joins TRBV6-1 and TRBJ1-2; no definite D call. Trimming removed 1 base at V and 4 bases at J, with 13 bases between. This CDR3 has 15 residues. The germline gives CDR1 MNHNS, CDR2 SASEGT. The CDR3 region is CASSEVIYSGYGYTF. CDR3 in DNA: TGTGCCAGCAGTGAAGTCATCTACAGCGGCTATGGCTACACCTTC.

The chain recombines TRBV7-2 with TRBJ2-1; 9 nucleotides line up with TRBD2. CDR1 and CDR2 from the germline V gene are SGHTA and FQGNSA. V lost 2 bases and J lost 4; bases outside the gene matches: 6. The length of the CDR3 is 16 residues. The CDR3 loop reads CASSLRGLAGYNEQFF. Here the CDR3 DNA reads TGTGCCAGCAGCTTAAGGGGGCTAGCGGGATACAATGAGCAGTTCTTC.

The chain combines TRBV6-2 or TRBV6-3 with TRBJ1-2; the D gene is possibly TRBD1 (5 bases). The CDR3 is 14 amino acids. V lost 7 bases and J lost 3, with 15 bases in between. From germline, CDR1 is MNHEY and CDR2 SVGEGT. The CDR3 sequence is CASILIQGDYGYTF. CDR3 DNA sequence: TGTGCCAGCATTTTAATCCAGGGTGACTATGGCTACACCTTC.